This T cell receptor beta chain was sequenced during a study of vaccination and CD4 T cells after COVID-19. On the study more broadly: Four females and six males made up the convalescents, two of whom were Hispanic. Overlapping SARS-CoV-2, HCoV-NL63, HCoV-OC43 and HCoV-229E spike peptides stimulated the cells.

The germline V gene has CDR1 SGHNT and CDR2 YYREEE (reference sequence). V was shortened by 4 bases and J by 1 base, with 14 bases between the two germline ends. The CDR3 is 15 amino acids. Sequencing of the DNA from cultured CD4+ T cells was carried out with the Oncomine TCR Beta short-read assay. TCRdb passed the PCR reads through MiXCR, listing each CDR3 protein once. The sample consists of about 11,000 distinct CDR3 sequences, around 44% of them appearing once. Only a few counts were recorded for this clonotype. Its matching antigen is unknown. Treatment described: approximately 11-day PBMC culture with coronavirus spike peptide pools or control peptides (ViraFEST assay).

J is TRBJ1-2 and V is TRBV5-4; D gene ambiguous. This sequence originates from a human donor who had recovered from COVID-19. Material: CD4+ T cells from blood, cultured in vitro. The CDR3 region has the DNA TGTGCCAGCAGCCTGGTAGGTGGGAGTAACTATGGCTACACCTTC. It yields the protein CASSLVGGSNYGYTF.